This passage covers 15 T cell receptor beta chains from one sample sequenced in a study of neoadjuvant nivolumab and ipilimumab in lung cancer. Generated by immunoSEQ multiplex PCR, the TCRdb table keeps only in-frame clones and is missing some. The sample holds roughly 49,000 clones, roughly 91% seen once. The sample was blood, taken before neoadjuvant nivolumab, alone or with ipilimumab. All receptors derive from an adult with non-small cell lung cancer. Some clones in this sample may be carry-over from other donors' samples.

As for this clone: Other DNA sequences from this sample encode an identical CDR3 as well. The chain employs TRBV29-1 and TRBJ2-7, with TRBD1 identical over 8 bases. Unmatched junction bases numbered 7, after V lost 1 base and J lost 5 bases. CDR3 length: 14 residues. Germline V gives CDR1 SQVTM, CDR2 ANQGSEA. CDR3 sequence reads: CSVEGGTGVDEQYF. The CDR3, as DNA: TGCAGCGTTGAAGGCGGGACAGGCGTTGACGAGCAGTACTTC.

The DNA of the CDR3 is TGTGCCAGCAGAATGACAGGGTTAGCTAACTATGGCTACACCTTC. Translating it yields CASRMTGLANYGYTF. The V gene is TRBV6-5, the J gene TRBJ1-2, with TRBD1 matching 7 bases. Trimming cost V 6 bases and J 0 bases; bases outside gene matches: 7. This CDR3 contains 15 residues. CDR1 MNHEY and CDR2 SVGAGI come from the germline V gene.

This clone was detected once. The V call is TRBV10-3, the J call TRBJ1-2, with D possibly TRBD1 on 6 matching bases. CDR3 length: 13 residues. V lost 6 bases, J lost 5 bases, and 13 bases lay in between. The germline gives CDR1 ENHRY, CDR2 SYGVKD. In DNA, the CDR3 is TGTGCCATCAGATCCGCCCAGGGGTATGGCTACACCTTC. The encoded protein is CAIRSAQGYGYTF.

This clone has just one count. The chain has TRBV9 and TRBJ2-1; TRBD2 matches 8 bases. Per the germline V gene, CDR1 is SGDLS and CDR2 is YYNGEE. The CDR3 has 16 residues. V trimming: 0 bases; J trimming: 2 bases; junction bases outside the gene matches: 4. The CDR3 sequence is CASSVGSLAAYNEQFF. The CDR3 DNA sequence: TGTGCCAGCAGCGTAGGTTCACTAGCGGCCTACAATGAGCAGTTCTTC. Full variable domain (outside the CDR3, taken from reference TRBV9 and TRBJ2-1): DSGVTQTPKHLITATGQRVTLRCSPRSGDLSVYWYQQSLDQGLQFLIQYYNGEERAKGNILERFSAQQFPDLHSELNLSSLELGDSALYFCASSVGSLAAYNEQFFGPGTRLTVL.

The chain recombines TRBV5-4 with TRBJ2-7; no firm D call. Germline CDR1 and CDR2: SGHNT and YYREEE (reference sequence). Trimming took 4 bases from V and 4 from J, leaving 15 bases between them. The length of the CDR3 is 14 residues. CDR3 in DNA: TGTGCCAGCAGCCCGCCGGCAAACCGTTACGAGCAGTACTTC. Residues: CASSPPANRYEQYF.

This sequence joins TRBV11-2 and TRBJ2-6; D unclear. Trimming stripped 4 bases from V and 0 bases from J, with 16 bases between. Per germline, CDR1 SGHAT and CDR2 FQNNGV. The CDR3 has 18 residues. CDR3 nucleotides: TGTGCCAGCAGCTCCAGCAATCGCCGTCTCTCTGGGGCCAACGTCCTGACTTTC. Residues: CASSSSNRRLSGANVLTF.

The rearrangement uses TRBV29-1 and TRBJ2-3, with D perhaps given as TRBD1 or TRBD2 (5 bases each). This CDR3 is built from 12 residues. Trimming took off 7 bases at V and 2 bases at J, with 10 bases between the two ends. Germline values: CDR1 SQVTM, CDR2 ANQGSEA. Here the CDR3 reads CSGQRHTDTQYF. The CDR3 DNA sequence: TGCAGCGGACAGCGGCACACAGATACGCAGTATTTT.

The chain carries TRBV7-9 and TRBJ1-2; 11 bases are a match to TRBD1. CDR1 is SEHNR, CDR2 FQNEAQ, per germline (reference sequence). This CDR3 has 15 amino acids. With 4 bases clipped from V and 8 bases from J, the junction kept 9 bases outside the gene matches. CDR3 in amino acids: CASSSGQGAPNGYTF. DNA of the CDR3: TGTGCCAGCAGCTCAGGACAGGGGGCCCCTAACGGCTACACCTTC.

The chain recombines TRBV9 with TRBJ2-2, with TRBD1 matching over 9 bases. The V and J ends lost 4 bases and 5 bases, in that order; junction bases with no gene match: 9. From germline, CDR1 is SGDLS and CDR2 YYNGEE. This CDR3 region has 16 residues. CDR3 loop: CASSPGGQGRTGELFF. Written as DNA, the CDR3 is TGTGCCAGCAGCCCAGGGGGACAGGGTAGAACCGGGGAGCTGTTTTTT.

The gene calls are TRBV7-9 and TRBJ2-3; possible D gene TRBD2, 6 bases. The CDR3 sequence is 13 residues long. The ends were cut back, 10 bases at V and 0 bases at J, with 11 bases in the middle. Germline V CDR1 and CDR2: SEHNR, FQNEAQ (reference sequence). Here the CDR3 reads CATDSGSTDTQYF. CDR3 in DNA: TGTGCCACGGATAGCGGAAGCACAGATACGCAGTATTTT.

The V and J genes are TRBV12-5 and TRBJ2-2, with a possible D match to TRBD2 (5 bases). Germline V CDR1 and CDR2: LGHNT, FRNRAP. CDR3 size: 15 residues. Trimming pared 0 bases from V and 5 bases from J, leaving 10 bases between. In DNA form, the CDR3 reads TGTGCTAGTGGTTTGGTATTCGAGGGAACCGGGGAGCTGTTTTTT. Its protein product is CASGLVFEGTGELFF.

This chain links TRBV5-6 with TRBJ2-3; TRBD2 matches 8 bases. The CDR3 is 17 amino acids. The V segment lost 4 bases and the J segment 1 base; nucleotides outside the gene matches: 11. In germline, CDR1 is SGHDT, CDR2 YYEEEE. The CDR3 nucleotides are TGTGCCAGCAGCCTGTGGGGCGGGAGGTGGGGCACAGATACGCAGTATTTT. Residues: CASSLWGGRWGTDTQYF.

The chain couples TRBV29-1 to TRBJ1-1; D is ambiguous. The CDR3 covers 11 residues. V lost 4 bases and J lost 5, with 8 bases in between. Germline V gene lookup returns CDR1 SQVTM and CDR2 ANQGSEA. The CDR3 sequence: CSVGRRTEAFF. In DNA form, the CDR3 reads TGCAGCGTTGGACGGAGAACTGAAGCTTTCTTT.

The chain uses TRBV29-1 and TRBJ2-6, with 11 positions matching TRBD1. The CDR3 loop spans 15 amino acids. Trimming at V came to 6 bases and at J to 4 bases, leaving 5 bases not matched to a gene. From germline, CDR1 is SQVTM and CDR2 ANQGSEA. The CDR3 region is CSVRTGGYGANVLTF. The CDR3 nucleotides read TGCAGCGTCCGGACAGGGGGCTACGGGGCCAACGTCCTGACTTTC.

V and J are TRBV4-3 and TRBJ2-3; D unresolved. Germline loops: CDR1 LGHNA, CDR2 YSLEER. Trimming shortened V by 4 bases and J by 11 bases, and 16 bases separated the two germline ends. The CDR3 totals 13 residues. The CDR3 is CASSPGLPRVQYF. Written as DNA, the CDR3 is TGCGCCAGCAGCCCGGGCTTACCTCGGGTGCAGTATTTT.